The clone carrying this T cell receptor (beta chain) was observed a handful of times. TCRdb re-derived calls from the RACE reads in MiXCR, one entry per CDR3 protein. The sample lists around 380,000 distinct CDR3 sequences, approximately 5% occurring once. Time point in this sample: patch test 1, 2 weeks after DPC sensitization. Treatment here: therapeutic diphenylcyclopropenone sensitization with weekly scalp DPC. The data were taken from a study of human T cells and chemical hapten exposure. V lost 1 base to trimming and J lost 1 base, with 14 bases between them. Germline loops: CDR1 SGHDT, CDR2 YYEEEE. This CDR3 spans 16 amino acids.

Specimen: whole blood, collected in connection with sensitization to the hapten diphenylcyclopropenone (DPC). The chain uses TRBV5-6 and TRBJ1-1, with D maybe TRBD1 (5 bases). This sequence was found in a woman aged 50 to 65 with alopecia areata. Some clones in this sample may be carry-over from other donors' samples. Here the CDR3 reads CASSLNGAISNTEAFF. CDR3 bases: TGTGCCAGCAGCTTGAACGGGGCCATCTCGAACACTGAAGCTTTCTTT.